This is a list of T cell receptor beta chains from one sample in a study of cytomegalovirus exposure and HLA in healthy donors. Method: immunoSEQ multiplex PCR; TCRdb's copy keeps in-frame clones and lacks some. The sample has about 150,000 clones, around 84% seen once. The sequencing sample was made of PBMCs. The receptors were gathered from a human donor in good health. CDR3s include the opening cysteine and the closing phenylalanine or tryptophan. The D gene is left open where the match is weak. The listing skips clone size in some rows; elsewhere it reads once, few, many or a size class.

J,size,D,V,CDR3,DNA
TRBJ2-2,-,TRBD2,TRBV18,CASSRTSGGSTGELFF,TGTGCCAGCTCACGAACTAGCGGGGGCAGCACCGGGGAGCTGTTTTTT
TRBJ2-5,-,TRBD2,TRBV15,CATSTHLSGEQETQYF,TGTGCCACCAGCACCCATCTTAGCGGGGAACAAGAGACCCAGTACTTC
TRBJ2-5,-,TRBD2,TRBV9,CASSVSPTSLQETQYF,TGTGCCAGCAGCGTTTCCCCGACTAGCCTACAAGAGACCCAGTACTTC
TRBJ2-7,-,-,TRBV2,CASSEVDTVSYEQYF,TGTGCCAGCAGTGAAGTAGACACGGTCTCCTACGAGCAGTACTTC
TRBJ1-5,-,-,TRBV18,CASSPPGHGNQPQHF,TGTGCCAGCTCACCCCCGGGACACGGAAATCAGCCCCAGCATTTT
TRBJ2-5,-,TRBD1,TRBV2,CASSEVFRGLETQYF,TGTGCCAGCAGTGAAGTTTTCAGGGGGCTGGAGACCCAGTACTTC
TRBJ1-3,-,-,TRBV19,CASSKAGTASGNTIYF,TGTGCCAGTAGTAAAGCAGGAACGGCTTCTGGAAACACCATATATTTT
TRBJ2-4,-,-,TRBV29-1,CSVQGLGKNIQYF,TGCAGCGTGCAGGGTCTGGGCAAAAACATTCAGTACTTC
TRBJ2-7,-,-,TRBV7-3,CASSPGDSYEQYF,TGTGCCAGCAGCCCGGGGGACTCCTACGAGCAGTACTTC
TRBJ2-6,-,TRBD1,TRBV29-1,CSVEAGTAGANVLTF,TGCAGCGTTGAAGCCGGGACAGCTGGGGCCAACGTCCTGACTTTC
TRBJ1-2,-,TRBD1,TRBV5-1,CASSLAGQGYYGYTF,TGCGCCAGCAGCTTGGCGGGACAGGGTTATTATGGCTACACCTTC
TRBJ2-5,-,-,TRBV2,CASRGEGLQETQYF,TGTGCCAGCAGGGGAGAGGGACTTCAAGAGACCCAGTACTTC
TRBJ1-1,once,-,TRBV2,CASSEVRGGTEAFF,TGTGCCAGCAGTGAAGTCCGGGGGGGCACTGAAGCTTTCTTT
TRBJ2-7,-,-,TRBV5-6,CASSLARNEQYF,TGTGCCAGCAGCTTGGCCAGGAACGAGCAGTACTTC
TRBJ2-1,-,TRBD2,TRBV14,CASSGTSVSEQFF,TGTGCCAGCAGCGGGACTAGCGTTAGTGAGCAGTTCTTC
TRBJ1-5,-,TRBD1,TRBV28,CASSLRQGLNQPQHF,TGTGCCAGCAGTTTAAGACAGGGGCTCAATCAGCCCCAGCATTTT
TRBJ2-1,-,TRBD2,TRBV9,CASSPQRGGRNEQFF,TGTGCCAGCAGCCCCCAGCGGGGGGGCCGCAATGAGCAGTTCTTC
TRBJ2-5,-,-,TRBV5-1,CASSPGPAVETQYF,TGCGCCAGCAGCCCTGGGCCTGCTGTGGAGACCCAGTACTTC
TRBJ2-1,once,-,TRBV5-1,CASSLDNSGRYNEQFF,TGCGCCAGCAGCTTGGACAACAGCGGACGGTACAATGAGCAGTTCTTC
TRBJ2-7,-,TRBD1,TRBV5-1,CASSAGQGGYEQYF,TGCGCCAGCAGCGCTGGACAGGGGGGCTACGAGCAGTACTTC
TRBJ2-5,few,-,TRBV5-1,CASRGPGIQETQYF,TGCGCCAGCAGGGGGCCTGGGATCCAAGAGACCCAGTACTTC
TRBJ2-7,-,-,TRBV5-8,CASSPGLAVTYEQYF,TGTGCCAGCTCTCCGGGGTTGGCGGTTACCTACGAGCAGTACTTC
TRBJ1-1,-,-,TRBV2,CASSKQGNTEAFF,TGTGCCAGCAGTAAACAGGGGAACACTGAAGCTTTCTTT
TRBJ1-6,few,TRBD1,TRBV27,CASRIGQGRNSPLHF,TGTGCCAGCAGGATCGGACAGGGGCGAAATTCACCCCTCCACTTT
TRBJ1-1,-,-,TRBV4-1,CASSQVRRDPTEAFF,TGCGCCAGCAGCCAAGTTCGCCGGGATCCCACTGAAGCTTTCTTT
TRBJ2-2,-,-,TRBV7-8,CASSLRNTGELFF,TGTGCCAGCAGTCTCAGGAACACCGGGGAGCTGTTTTTT
TRBJ2-1,-,-,TRBV30,CAWRDTGLHEQFF,TGTGCCTGGAGGGATACAGGGTTACATGAGCAGTTCTTC
TRBJ1-5,-,TRBD1,TRBV7-8,CASSHTRTGDQPQHF,TGTGCCAGCAGCCACACTCGGACAGGGGATCAGCCCCAGCATTTT
TRBJ1-3,-,TRBD1,TRBV5-8,CASSLDRGLNTIYF,TGTGCCAGCAGCTTGGACAGGGGATTGAACACCATATATTTT
TRBJ2-7,-,-,TRBV4-1,CASSQVGRGYEQYF,TGCGCCAGCAGCCAAGTCGGCAGGGGCTACGAGCAGTACTTC
TRBJ2-5,-,TRBD2,TRBV6-5,CAAGDSRIETQYF,TGTGCAGCGGGGGATTCAAGAATAGAGACCCAGTACTTC
TRBJ2-1,once,-,TRBV29-1,CSVPVNEQFF,TGCAGCGTCCCGGTGAATGAGCAGTTCTTC
TRBJ1-5,-,-,TRBV15,CATSRDRGNQPQHF,TGTGCCACCAGCAGAGATAGAGGGAATCAGCCCCAGCATTTT
TRBJ2-7,-,TRBD1,TRBV27,CASSAGTGGYEQYF,TGTGCCAGCAGTGCTGGGACAGGGGGCTACGAGCAGTACTTC
TRBJ1-1,few,-,TRBV27,CASSLKRGMNTEAFF,TGTGCCAGCAGTCTAAAGAGAGGTATGAACACTGAAGCTTTCTTT
TRBJ2-7,-,-,TRBV7-2,CASSSSGLYYEQYF,TGTGCCAGCAGCTCTTCCGGACTTTACTACGAGCAGTACTTC
TRBJ1-5,once,-,TRBV6-5,CASSRTGNQPQHF,TGTGCCAGCAGTAGGACAGGCAATCAGCCCCAGCATTTT
TRBJ2-7,-,TRBD1,TRBV27,CASSMTGGKGEQYF,TGTGCCAGCAGTATGACAGGGGGCAAGGGCGAGCAGTACTTC
TRBJ1-2,once,TRBD1,TRBV6-1,CASSEIGQGRGGYTF,TGTGCCAGCAGTGAAATCGGACAGGGTCGTGGGGGCTACACCTTC
TRBJ1-2,-,-,TRBV6-1,CASNTRNREFYGYTF,TGTGCCAGCAATACAAGAAACAGGGAATTCTATGGCTACACCTTC
TRBJ2-7,-,TRBD1,TRBV7-8,CASSLVDRDADYEQYF,TGTGCCAGCAGCTTAGTAGACAGGGACGCAGACTACGAGCAGTACTTC